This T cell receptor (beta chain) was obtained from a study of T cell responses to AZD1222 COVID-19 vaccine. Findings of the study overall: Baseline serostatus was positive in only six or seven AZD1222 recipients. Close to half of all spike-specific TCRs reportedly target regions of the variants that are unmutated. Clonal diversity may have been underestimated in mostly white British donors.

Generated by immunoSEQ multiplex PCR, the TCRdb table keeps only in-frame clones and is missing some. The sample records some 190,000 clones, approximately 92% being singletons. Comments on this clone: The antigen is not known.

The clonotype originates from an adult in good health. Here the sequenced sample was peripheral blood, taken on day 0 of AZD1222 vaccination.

DNA for the CDR3: TGTGCCAGCGGTAGGGGGGGAGCTTCGAACACTGAAGCTTTCTTT. This gives the protein CASGRGGASNTEAFF. The chain employs TRBV3-1 (or the pseudogene TRBV3-2) and TRBJ1-1, with D tentatively TRBD1 (6 bases). Germline V CDR1 and CDR2: LGHDT, YNNKEL (reference sequence). The germline V and J ends were trimmed by 8 bases and 1 base, with 17 bases remaining between them. The CDR3 is 15 residues long.